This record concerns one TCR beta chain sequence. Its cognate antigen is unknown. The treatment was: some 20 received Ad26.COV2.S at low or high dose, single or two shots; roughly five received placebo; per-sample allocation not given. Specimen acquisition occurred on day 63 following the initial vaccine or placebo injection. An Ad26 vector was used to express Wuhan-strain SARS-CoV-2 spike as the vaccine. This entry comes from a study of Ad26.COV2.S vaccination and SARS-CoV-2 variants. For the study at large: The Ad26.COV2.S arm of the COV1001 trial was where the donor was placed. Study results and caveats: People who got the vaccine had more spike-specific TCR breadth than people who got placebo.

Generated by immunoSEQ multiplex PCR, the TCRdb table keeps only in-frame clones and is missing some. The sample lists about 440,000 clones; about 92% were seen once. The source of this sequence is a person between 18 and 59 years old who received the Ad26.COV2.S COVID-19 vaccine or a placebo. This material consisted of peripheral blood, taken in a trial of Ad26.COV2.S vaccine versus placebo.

CDR3 amino acids: CASSLDKLYEQYF. The CDR3 DNA sequence: TGTGCCAGCAGCCTCGACAAGCTCTACGAGCAGTACTTC. This chain connects TRBV5-4 to TRBJ2-7; D not certain. CDR3 size: 13 residues. V gave up 4 bases and J gave up 3 bases, with 11 bases separating them. Germline V lookup: CDR1 SGHNT, CDR2 YYREEE (reference sequence).